Below, one T cell receptor beta chain is given with its context. The data derive from a study of T-cell memory formation after mild COVID-19. One entry per CDR3 protein, called by TCRdb with MiXCR from the 5' RACE reads. The repertoire has hundreds of thousands of distinct CDR3 sequences, about 20% of them found once; the top ten carry around 8.4%. V was pared by 1 base and J by 3 bases, with 5 bases of the junction left unmatched. Germline-derived CDR1 and CDR2 are SGHTA and FQGNSA. The CDR3 runs to 16 residues. This TCR came from an adult woman who had mild COVID-19 (a few samples of this study predate the infection). Cell type and time point are not known. Sequencing was performed on PBMCs or a T cell subset sorted from them (not recorded which). The chain carries TRBV7-2 and TRBJ2-1; TRBD2 matches at 8 bases. For the CDR3, the DNA is TGTGCCAGCAGCTTAGGGTGGCGGGGGGTCTACAATGAGCAGTTCTTC. Protein sequence: CASSLGWRGVYNEQFF.